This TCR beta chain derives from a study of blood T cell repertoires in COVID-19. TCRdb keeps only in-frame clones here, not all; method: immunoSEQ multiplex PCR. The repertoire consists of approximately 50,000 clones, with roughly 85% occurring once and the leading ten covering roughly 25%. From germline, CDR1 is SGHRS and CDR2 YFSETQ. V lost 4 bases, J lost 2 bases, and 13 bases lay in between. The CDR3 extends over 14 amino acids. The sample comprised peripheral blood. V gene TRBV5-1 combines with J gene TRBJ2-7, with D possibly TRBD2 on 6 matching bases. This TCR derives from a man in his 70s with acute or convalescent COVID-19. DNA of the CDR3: TGCGCCAGCAGCCTCGGAGGGGATACCTACGAGCAGTACTTC. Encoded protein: CASSLGGDTYEQYF.